This entry is about one TCR beta chain. Assay used: immunoSEQ multiplex PCR; TCRdb lists only in-frame clones, some missing. The top ten clones hold 1.7% of a sample with under 80,000 clones, nearly 90% of them seen once. Germline-derived CDR1 and CDR2 are LNHDA and SQIVND (reference sequence). The CDR3 covers 15 residues. J lost 8 bases, V lost 4 bases, and 13 bases had no gene match. This sample was taken from a study of T cell changes during pregnancy in multiple sclerosis. J is TRBJ1-1 and V is TRBV19; 7 bases align to TRBD1. The sequencing here drew on peripheral blood, taken in the first trimester of pregnancy. The TCR comes from a female donor with multiple sclerosis, enrolled in a pregnancy study. This chain's CDR3 is CASSTQTLGTAEAFF. The CDR3, as DNA: TGTGCCAGTAGTACCCAAACGCTCGGGACAGCAGAAGCTTTCTTT.